These 10 T cell receptor beta chains came from one sample sequenced in a study of T cells after yellow fever vaccination. TCRdb passed the 5' RACE reads through MiXCR, listing each CDR3 protein once. The data show a few hundred thousand distinct CDR3 sequences, with roughly 5.6% seen just once and roughly 3.3% held by the top ten. The source material was CD4+ T cells sorted from PBMCs, sampled on the day of the yellow fever booster vaccination. Source of these receptors: a young man who received the YFV17D yellow fever vaccine.

The chain has TRBV14 and TRBJ1-3; D uncertain. Trimming took 3 bases from V and 4 from J, leaving 4 bases between them. The CDR3 is 12 residues long. The germline V gene encodes CDR1 SGHDN and CDR2 FVKESK. CDR3 DNA sequence: TGTGCCAGCAGCCAGGCCGGAAACACCATATATTTT. Protein product: CASSQAGNTIYF.

This clonotype was found many times. This rearrangement joins TRBV5-1 to TRBJ1-5, with a tentative D call TRBD1 (5 bases). CDR3 length: 15 residues. Germline values: CDR1 SGHRS, CDR2 YFSETQ. V gave up 0 bases and J gave up 7 bases, with 14 bases separating them. The CDR3 DNA is TGCGCCAGCAGCTTGGGGGACGGTCCGGGACAGCCCCAGCATTTT. Its translation is CASSLGDGPGQPQHF. The whole variable domain, remainder taken from reference TRBV5-1 and TRBJ1-5, is KAGVTQTPRYLIKTRGQQVTLSCSPISGHRSVSWYQQTPGQGLQFLFEYFSETQRNKGNFPGRFSGRQFSNSRSEMNVSTLELGDSALYLCASSLGDGPGQPQHFGDGTRLSIL.

The chain links TRBV19 to TRBJ1-5; 7 bases line up with TRBD1. This CDR3 region has 14 residues. After removal of 6 bases from V and 5 bases from J, the junction contained 7 bases not matched to a gene. Germline V gene sequence: CDR1 LNHDA, CDR2 SQIVND (reference sequence). The DNA for the CDR3 is TGTGCCAGTAGGCTACAGGGGACAGATCAGCCCCAGCATTTT. This gives the protein CASRLQGTDQPQHF.

This clonotype was seen many times. The chain is built from TRBV20-1 and TRBJ1-4; possibly TRBD1 for D (5 bases). Germline V lookup: CDR1 DFQATT, CDR2 SNEGSKA (reference sequence). The CDR3 extends over 15 amino acids. V was shortened by 0 bases and J by 4 bases, with 12 bases between the two germline ends. CDR3 bases: TGCAGTGCTAGAGATATGGGGGGGAGTAATGAAAAACTGTTTTTT. It yields the protein CSARDMGGSNEKLFF.

This clonotype was counted between two and nine times. The chain is built from TRBV18 and TRBJ1-1; 7 nucleotides line up with TRBD1. CDR3 size: 15 residues. The germline V gene has CDR1 KGHSH and CDR2 LQKENI. After removal of 8 bases from V and 8 bases from J, the junction contained 17 bases not matched to a gene. The chain's CDR3 is CASPLPGQRTGEAFF. The CDR3 nucleotides are TGTGCCAGCCCCCTACCGGGACAGCGAACGGGGGAAGCTTTCTTT. The complete variable domain, with remaining parts taken from reference TRBV18 and TRBJ1-1, reads NAGVMQNPRHLVRRRGQEARLRCSPMKGHSHVYWYRQLPEEGLKFMVYLQKENIIDESGMPKERFSAEFPKEGPSILRIQQVVRGDSAAYFCASPLPGQRTGEAFFGQGTRLTVV.

The rearrangement joins TRBV7-3 to TRBJ1-1, with D unresolved. Trimming cost V 1 base and J 1 base, with 7 bases left between them. This CDR3 spans 14 amino acids. Per germline, CDR1 SGHTA and CDR2 FQGTGA. DNA of the CDR3: TGTGCCAGCAGCTTAAGCGCAGGGAACACTGAAGCTTTCTTT. This encodes CASSLSAGNTEAFF.

This clonotype was seen ten or more times. The chain couples TRBV11-2 to TRBJ2-3; D is ambiguous. The length of the CDR3 is 13 residues. Germline V CDR1 and CDR2: SGHAT, FQNNGV. V lost 5 bases to trimming and J lost 10 bases, with 16 bases between them. The chain's CDR3 is CASSLAGSVAQYF. The CDR3, as DNA: TGTGCCAGCAGCCTCGCTGGTTCCGTAGCGCAGTATTTT.

This clonotype was seen many times. V and J are TRBV11-2 and TRBJ2-6; 7 bases match TRBD1. Germline loops: CDR1 SGHAT, CDR2 FQNNGV. The CDR3 is made up of 17 amino acids. V trimming: 5 bases; J trimming: 2 bases; junction bases outside the gene matches: 9. DNA for the CDR3: TGTGCCAGCAGCCAATATATTACAGGGGCTGGGGCCAACGTCCTGACTTTC. Translation: CASSQYITGAGANVLTF.

There are many counts of this clonotype. This sequence joins TRBV9 and TRBJ2-7, with D tentatively TRBD1 (5 bases). Germline V gene data show CDR1 as SGDLS and CDR2 as YYNGEE. The CDR3 has 13 amino acids. V was clipped by 0 bases and J by 4 bases, with 8 bases between them. The CDR3 loop is CASSVGGRYEQYF. The CDR3 bases are TGTGCCAGCAGCGTAGGGGGCCGGTACGAGCAGTACTTC.

This clonotype has a handful of counts. The rearrangement joins TRBV6-2 or TRBV6-3 to TRBJ1-4, with a possible D match to TRBD1 (5 bases). Germline V gene lookup returns CDR1 MNHEY and CDR2 SVGEGT. The V and J ends lost 6 bases and 0 bases respectively, with 20 bases between them. The CDR3 runs to 18 residues. The CDR3 DNA follows: TGTGCCAGCAGCCTCCGGGGGAGTCACCGTGCAACTAATGAAAAACTGTTTTTT. Encoded protein: CASSLRGSHRATNEKLFF.